This entry lists 17 T cell receptor beta chains sequenced from one sample in a study of CD8 T cells in Susac syndrome. Random hexamers were used to reverse transcribe an amount of roughly 0.45 to 1 ug RNA. One entry per CDR3 protein, called by TCRdb with MiXCR from the immunoSEQ multiplex PCR reads. The sample lists about 400,000 distinct CDR3 sequences, around 85% occurring once. The sample consisted of CD8+ T cells from PBMCs. These receptors were collected from a human donor with multiple sclerosis.

The gene calls are TRBV30 and TRBJ2-7, with 8 bases that match TRBD1. Trimming took 3 bases from V and 6 from J; bases not matched to a gene: 13. This CDR3 is built from 15 residues. From germline, CDR1 is GTSNPN and CDR2 SVGIG (reference sequence). The CDR3 loop reads CAWSPTHRGVLEQYF. Written as DNA, the CDR3 is TGTGCCTGGAGCCCCACTCACAGGGGGGTCCTCGAGCAGTACTTC.

The chain combines TRBV27 with TRBJ1-1, with D tentatively TRBD1 (5 bases). This CDR3 has 14 amino acids. Germline CDR1 reads MNHEY; CDR2 reads SMNVEV (reference sequence). V was trimmed by 3 bases and J by 1 base, leaving 9 bases between them. The CDR3 is CASSFGGSNTEAFF. As DNA, the CDR3 is TGTGCCAGCAGTTTTGGGGGGTCGAACACTGAAGCTTTCTTT.

This sequence joins TRBV2 and TRBJ2-5, with 12 bases identical to TRBD1. Looked up from germline, CDR1 is SNHLY and CDR2 is FYNNEI. The CDR3 length is 15 residues. V shed 7 bases and J 4 bases; nucleotides not matched to a gene: 7. The CDR3 sequence: CASNEGTGGLETQYF. The CDR3 DNA is TGTGCCAGCAACGAGGGGACAGGGGGCCTAGAGACCCAGTACTTC.

The J gene is TRBJ2-2, the V gene TRBV19, with 11 nucleotides matching TRBD1. With 4 bases clipped from V and 4 bases from J, the junction kept 5 bases outside the gene matches. This CDR3 has 16 amino acids. From germline, CDR1 is LNHDA and CDR2 SQIVND (reference sequence). For the CDR3, the DNA is TGTGCCAGTAGTACCCGGACAGGGGGCCTCACCGGGGAGCTGTTTTTT. Residues: CASSTRTGGLTGELFF.

The chain links TRBV29-1 to TRBJ2-3; D is unclear. The V end lost 0 bases, the J end lost 3 bases, and 13 bases lay between the germline ends. The germline CDR1 and CDR2 sequences are SQVTM and ANQGSEA. This CDR3 region has 15 residues. CDR3 region: CSVEDLTESTDTQYF. The CDR3 DNA follows: TGCAGCGTTGAAGATCTTACGGAGTCGACAGATACGCAGTATTTT.

This clonotype was seen a single time. The rearrangement joins TRBV7-9 to TRBJ2-7, with D uncertain. From germline, CDR1 is SEHNR and CDR2 FQNEAQ (reference sequence). Trimming removed 4 bases from V and 2 bases from J, with 12 bases in between. The CDR3 length is 14 residues. CDR3 residues: CASSSDPSPYEQYF. CDR3 nucleotides: TGTGCCAGCAGCTCCGACCCCTCCCCCTACGAGCAGTACTTC.

This sequence joins TRBV6-5 and TRBJ1-1; D is possibly TRBD1 (6 bases). The germline V and J ends were trimmed by 0 bases and 1 base, with 12 bases remaining between them. This CDR3 has 16 amino acids. The germline CDR1 and CDR2 sequences are MNHEY and SVGAGI. The CDR3 bases are TGTGCCAGCAGTTACTCGTCGGGGGGCGCGAACACTGAAGCTTTCTTT. This codes for CASSYSSGGANTEAFF.

The chain links TRBV7-9 to TRBJ2-7; D is possibly TRBD1 (5 bases). The germline V gene encodes CDR1 SEHNR and CDR2 FQNEAQ (reference sequence). The CDR3 extends over 14 amino acids. Deletions cut 5 bases from V and 4 bases from J, with 15 bases between. The CDR3 bases are TGTGCCAGCAGCCGATCAGACAGAGTATACGAGCAGTACTTC. Encoded protein: CASSRSDRVYEQYF.

V and J are TRBV30 and TRBJ2-5, with D possibly matching TRBD2 (7 bases). The CDR3 extends over 13 amino acids. Trimming removed 6 bases from V and 0 bases from J, with 11 bases in between. CDR1 GTSNPN and CDR2 SVGIG come from the germline V gene (reference sequence). The CDR3 DNA is TGTGCCTGCCTCGGGGGGCACCAAGAGACCCAGTACTTC. Translation: CACLGGHQETQYF.

This clonotype appeared a single time. This chain uses TRBV28 with TRBJ2-2; D is ambiguous. The germline CDR1 and CDR2 sequences are MDHEN and SYDVKM. This CDR3 contains 14 residues. Trimming removed 3 bases at V and 13 bases at J, with 18 bases between. In DNA form, the CDR3 reads TGTGCCAGCAGTTTTATGCGGCCCAGAGTAGGGCTGTTTTTT. Amino acids: CASSFMRPRVGLFF.

This clonotype appeared once. The rearrangement uses TRBV3-1 and TRBJ2-1, with no clear D. V was clipped by 5 bases and J by 1 base, with 21 bases between them. Germline V CDR1 and CDR2: LGHDT, YNNKEL (reference sequence). CDR3 length: 18 amino acids. As DNA, the CDR3 is TGTGCCAGCAGCTCTACACTACTCGACCCACTATCCTACAATGAGCAGTTCTTC. It encodes CASSSTLLDPLSYNEQFF.

The V gene is TRBV2, the J gene TRBJ1-1; D is unclear. Trimming removed 8 bases at V and 11 bases at J, with 6 bases between. The CDR3 length is 8 residues. Germline-derived CDR1 and CDR2 are SNHLY and FYNNEI. The CDR3 loop is CASFGAFF. CDR3 DNA: TGTGCCAGCTTCGGGGCTTTCTTT.

The chain employs TRBV6-1 and TRBJ2-7; the D is unclear. Trimming shortened V by 6 bases and J by 2 bases, and 14 bases separated the two germline ends. This CDR3 is built from 14 residues. Per germline, CDR1 MNHNS and CDR2 SASEGT. In DNA, the CDR3 is TGTGCCAGCAGCTTTACCACCGACCCCTACGAGCAGTACTTC. It translates to CASSFTTDPYEQYF.

The chain recombines TRBV2 with TRBJ2-1, with D perhaps matching TRBD2 (6 bases). The length of the CDR3 is 15 residues. CDR1 and CDR2 (germline): SNHLY, FYNNEI. Trimming shortened V by 3 bases and J by 2 bases, and 11 bases separated the two germline ends. The CDR3 is CASSDQGGAYNEQFF. As DNA, the CDR3 is TGTGCCAGCAGTGACCAAGGAGGGGCCTACAATGAGCAGTTCTTC.

The sample holds one count of this clonotype. CDR3 nucleotide sequence: TGTGCCAGCAGCCACGGACCGAGAAACACTGAAGCTTTCTTT. This encodes CASSHGPRNTEAFF. The genes are TRBV4-2 and TRBJ1-1; D call uncertain. Trimming removed 3 bases at V and 2 bases at J, with 10 bases between. CDR3 length: 14 amino acids. Germline V gene sequence: CDR1 LGHNA, CDR2 YNFKEQ.

The rearrangement uses TRBV20-1 and TRBJ2-3; D remains unclear. The germline gives CDR1 DFQATT, CDR2 SNEGSKA (reference sequence). The CDR3 runs to 14 residues. V dropped 4 bases and J dropped 0 bases, with 11 bases sitting between them. The CDR3 reads CSAKCGLSTDTQYF. CDR3 DNA: TGCAGTGCTAAGTGTGGGCTAAGCACAGATACGCAGTATTTT.

CDR3 loop: CASSLVWWSGDTYEQYF. CDR3 bases: TGTGCCAGCAGCTTAGTTTGGTGGAGCGGGGACACCTACGAGCAGTACTTC. The chain couples TRBV7-8 to TRBJ2-7; D may be TRBD2 (7 bases). The V end was cut by 1 base, the J end by 2 bases, with 18 bases between. The germline gives CDR1 SGHVS, CDR2 FQNEAQ. This CDR3 spans 17 amino acids.